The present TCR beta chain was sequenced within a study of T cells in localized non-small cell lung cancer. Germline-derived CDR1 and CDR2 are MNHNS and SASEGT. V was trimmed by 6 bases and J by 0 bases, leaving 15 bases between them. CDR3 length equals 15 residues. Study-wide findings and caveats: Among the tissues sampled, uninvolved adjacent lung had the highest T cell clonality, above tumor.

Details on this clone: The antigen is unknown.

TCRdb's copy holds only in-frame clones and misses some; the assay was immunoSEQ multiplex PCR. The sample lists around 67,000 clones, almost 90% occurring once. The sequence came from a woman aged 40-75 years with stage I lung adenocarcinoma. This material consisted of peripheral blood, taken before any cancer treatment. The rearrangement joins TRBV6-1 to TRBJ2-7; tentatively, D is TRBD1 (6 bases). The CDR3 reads CASRGRQEPSYEQYF. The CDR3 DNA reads TGTGCCAGCAGGGGCAGACAGGAGCCCTCCTACGAGCAGTACTTC.